Sequencing of this T cell receptor beta chain was carried out in a study of CD8 T cells in Susac syndrome. From blood CD8+ and CD4+ T cells, TCR beta sequences were generated. A single count supports this clonotype. At one boundary the junction diverges from the germline segment, which might be a read error. CDR3 length equals 15 residues. The germline gives CDR1 MNHEY, CDR2 SMNVEV (reference sequence). cDNA came from roughly 0.53 to 1 ug RNA primed by random hexamers. Amplification of the TCR beta CDR3 was carried out by immunoSEQ multiplex PCR, which spanned a total of 54 Vbeta and 13 Jbeta segments. In TCRdb, the immunoSEQ multiplex PCR reads were re-called with MiXCR into one record per CDR3 protein. The profile shows 150,000 or so distinct CDR3 sequences, about 94% of them singletons.

The chain is built from TRBV27 and TRBJ2-1, with D perhaps matching TRBD1 (5 bases). The sample taken for sequencing was CD8+ T cells from PBMCs. The origin of this receptor is a human donor with multiple sclerosis. The CDR3, as DNA: TGTGCCAGCAGTCTATCCTTTGGACACTACAATGAGCAGTTCTTC. It codes for CASSLSFGHYNEQFF.